The rows below give T cell receptor beta chains drawn from one sample of a study of blood T cell repertoires in COVID-19. TCRdb keeps only in-frame clones here, not all; method: immunoSEQ multiplex PCR. The table has approximately 180,000 clones, more than 80% seen once; the top ten hold 6.2%. The sample was PBMCs or T cells enriched from blood (not recorded which). The receptor source for this set is a middle-aged man who had recovered from COVID-19. CDR3s include the opening cysteine and the closing phenylalanine or tryptophan. A D gene is named only where the DNA matches it firmly. Size is stated for part of the rows, as once, few or many counts, or as a class when the clone is expanded.

j_gene: TRBJ1-2; d_gene: .; v_gene: TRBV6-5; abundance: .; CDR3nt: TGTGCCAGCAGTTACTCACCCGGGGATGGCTACACCTTC; CDR3aa: CASSYSPGDGYTF
j_gene: TRBJ2-7; d_gene: .; v_gene: TRBV13; abundance: .; CDR3nt: TGTGCCAGCAGACCCGGAGGAGGGACTGGCGAGCAGTACTTC; CDR3aa: CASRPGGGTGEQYF
j_gene: TRBJ2-1; d_gene: TRBD1; v_gene: TRBV5-1; abundance: .; CDR3nt: TGCGCCAGCAGCTTGCCCGGGACAGCCAATGAGCAGTTCTTC; CDR3aa: CASSLPGTANEQFF
j_gene: TRBJ2-7; d_gene: .; v_gene: TRBV30; abundance: .; CDR3nt: TGTGCCTGGAGTGGGGCACAAGGTGGGTCCTACGAGCAGTACTTC; CDR3aa: CAWSGAQGGSYEQYF
j_gene: TRBJ1-2; d_gene: .; v_gene: TRBV4-2; abundance: .; CDR3nt: TGTGCCAGCAGCCGAGAACGGACAGCAGCCACCTATGGCTACACCTTC; CDR3aa: CASSRERTAATYGYTF
j_gene: TRBJ2-1; d_gene: .; v_gene: TRBV24-1; abundance: .; CDR3nt: TGTGCCACCAGTGAGGCTAGCAAGTGGGGGCAGTTCTTC; CDR3aa: CATSEASKWGQFF
j_gene: TRBJ1-1; d_gene: .; v_gene: TRBV19; abundance: .; CDR3nt: TGTGCCAGTAGTCACTTAGACAGCGACACTGAAGCTTTCTTT; CDR3aa: CASSHLDSDTEAFF
j_gene: TRBJ1-2; d_gene: TRBD1; v_gene: TRBV6-4; abundance: few; CDR3nt: TGTGCCAGCAGTGACGTGGCAGGGGGCGAAATGGATGGCTACACCTTC; CDR3aa: CASSDVAGGEMDGYTF
j_gene: TRBJ2-7; d_gene: .; v_gene: TRBV19; abundance: .; CDR3nt: TGTGCCAGTAGCCAGATGAACCCCTACGAGCAGTACTTC; CDR3aa: CASSQMNPYEQYF
j_gene: TRBJ1-6; d_gene: .; v_gene: TRBV4-1; abundance: .; CDR3nt: TGCGCCAGCAGCCAAGAACCTAGCTCCTATAATTCACCCCTCCACTTT; CDR3aa: CASSQEPSSYNSPLHF
j_gene: TRBJ1-1; d_gene: TRBD1; v_gene: TRBV13; abundance: .; CDR3nt: TGTGCCAGCAGCTCGGACAGGCGAGCCCCTGAAGCTTTCTTT; CDR3aa: CASSSDRRAPEAFF
j_gene: TRBJ1-3; d_gene: .; v_gene: TRBV11-2; abundance: few; CDR3nt: TGTGCCAGCAGCTTTACCGGACAGTTATATTTT; CDR3aa: CASSFTGQLYF
j_gene: TRBJ1-2; d_gene: TRBD1; v_gene: TRBV25-1; abundance: .; CDR3nt: TGTGCCAGCAGTGTAGGGACAGCGAACTATGGCTACACCTTC; CDR3aa: CASSVGTANYGYTF
j_gene: TRBJ2-2; d_gene: .; v_gene: TRBV11-2; abundance: .; CDR3nt: TGTGCCAGCAGCTTAGGGGCCGGCGCGACAGCGAACACCGGGGAGCTGTTTTTT; CDR3aa: CASSLGAGATANTGELFF
j_gene: TRBJ1-2; d_gene: TRBD1; v_gene: TRBV10-3; abundance: .; CDR3nt: TGTGCCATCAGGAGGACAGGGGGTGACTATGGCTACACCTTC; CDR3aa: CAIRRTGGDYGYTF
j_gene: TRBJ1-2; d_gene: .; v_gene: TRBV2; abundance: .; CDR3nt: TGTGCCAGCAGTGAAGCGCGGGGATCTAACTATGGCTACACCTTC; CDR3aa: CASSEARGSNYGYTF
j_gene: TRBJ1-1; d_gene: .; v_gene: TRBV27; abundance: .; CDR3nt: TGTGCCAGCAGTCCTAACGCCATGAACACTGAAGCTTTCTTT; CDR3aa: CASSPNAMNTEAFF
j_gene: TRBJ1-2; d_gene: .; v_gene: TRBV6-5; abundance: .; CDR3nt: TGTGCCAGCAGTTATCGGAACTATGGCTACACCTTC; CDR3aa: CASSYRNYGYTF
j_gene: TRBJ1-2; d_gene: .; v_gene: TRBV7-9; abundance: .; CDR3nt: TGTGCCAGCAGCTCATACCCGTACTCCGGGAACTATGGCTACACCTTC; CDR3aa: CASSSYPYSGNYGYTF
j_gene: TRBJ1-5; d_gene: .; v_gene: TRBV10-3; abundance: .; CDR3nt: TGTGCCATCAGTGAGAGGGCAGGGCTAAGCAATCAGCCCCAGCATTTT; CDR3aa: CAISERAGLSNQPQHF
j_gene: TRBJ1-1; d_gene: .; v_gene: TRBV9; abundance: .; CDR3nt: TGTGCCAGCAGCCCCACCGACAGGAGACTACCTGAAGCTTTCTTT; CDR3aa: CASSPTDRRLPEAFF
j_gene: TRBJ1-4; d_gene: .; v_gene: TRBV3-1/TRBV3-2; abundance: .; CDR3nt: TGTGCCAGCAGCACACGGGGGGGAGGAGACTACGAAAAACTGTTTTTT; CDR3aa: CASSTRGGGDYEKLFF
j_gene: TRBJ2-7; d_gene: .; v_gene: TRBV12-3/TRBV12-4; abundance: .; CDR3nt: TGTGCCAGCAGAAAGGAATCGAGGGAGCAGTACTTC; CDR3aa: CASRKESREQYF
j_gene: TRBJ1-2; d_gene: .; v_gene: TRBV18; abundance: .; CDR3nt: TGTGCCAGCTCACCATCTCGTGACTATGGCTACACCTTC; CDR3aa: CASSPSRDYGYTF
j_gene: TRBJ1-2; d_gene: TRBD1; v_gene: TRBV28; abundance: .; CDR3nt: TGTGCCAGCAGCCGAACCCCCGCGACAGGGTTCTTCACCTTC; CDR3aa: CASSRTPATGFFTF
j_gene: TRBJ1-3; d_gene: .; v_gene: TRBV28; abundance: .; CDR3nt: TGTGCCAGCATCCCAGTCTCTGGAAACACCATATATTTT; CDR3aa: CASIPVSGNTIYF
j_gene: TRBJ1-1; d_gene: .; v_gene: TRBV15; abundance: .; CDR3nt: TGTGCCACCAGCAGAGATCCGGACATGGTCACTGAAGCTTTCTTT; CDR3aa: CATSRDPDMVTEAFF
j_gene: TRBJ1-1; d_gene: TRBD1; v_gene: TRBV28; abundance: .; CDR3nt: TGTGCCAGCAGTTTTTCCGGGACAGGGTTCACTGAAGCTTTCTTT; CDR3aa: CASSFSGTGFTEAFF
j_gene: TRBJ1-2; d_gene: .; v_gene: TRBV5-1; abundance: .; CDR3nt: TGCGCCAGCAGCCCAAGACACAGGGAAGGTAGCTACACCTTC; CDR3aa: CASSPRHREGSYTF